Listed here are 12 T cell receptor beta chains from one sample, sequenced in a study of blood T cells in healthy people across ages. The use of a sample-barcoded 5' primer and a J-beta primer mix characterized a second PCR of roughly 6 to 12 cycles. MiXCR, run by TCRdb on the 5' RACE reads, gives a single entry per CDR3 protein. Of under 2,000,000 distinct CDR3 sequences listed, around 48% were seen once; the top ten hold 2% to 2.5%. The specimen was blood. The receptors were sampled from a woman in her forties in good health.

V is TRBV11-1 and J is TRBJ2-1; possibly TRBD1 for D (6 bases). Trimming shortened V by 6 bases and J by 1 base, and 10 bases separated the two germline ends. Germline values: CDR1 SGHAT, CDR2 FQDESV (reference sequence). The CDR3 covers 14 residues. This CDR3 is CASRVQGSYNEQFF. Here the CDR3 DNA reads TGTGCCAGCAGGGTACAGGGTTCCTACAATGAGCAGTTCTTC.

In nucleotides, the CDR3 is TGTGCCAGCAGCCGAGTTCGTGGCGGGGCCCTAATCACAGATACGCAGTATTTT. Translation gives CASSRVRGGALITDTQYF. The chain joins TRBV4-2 to TRBJ2-3; weak D call: TRBD2 (6 bases). The CDR3 extends over 18 amino acids. V lost 4 bases to trimming and J lost 2 bases, with 22 bases between them. Germline CDR1 reads LGHNA; CDR2 reads YNFKEQ.

The V call is TRBV7-3, the J call TRBJ2-2; D is possibly TRBD1 (6 bases). Deletions cut 4 bases from V and 0 bases from J, with 12 bases between. Germline V lookup: CDR1 SGHTA, CDR2 FQGTGA. The CDR3 has 16 amino acids. DNA of the CDR3: TGTGCCAGCAGCTATTATACAGGGTCGAACACCGGGGAGCTGTTTTTT. Translated: CASSYYTGSNTGELFF.

The chain uses TRBV4-3 and TRBJ1-2; no definite D call. Trimming pared 0 bases from V and 1 base from J, leaving 12 bases between. The CDR3 loop spans 16 amino acids. CDR1 is LGHNA, CDR2 YSLEER, per germline. CDR3 coding DNA: TGCGCCAGCAGCCAAGAACCTCCCGGTTTTAACTATGGCTACACCTTC. It translates to CASSQEPPGFNYGYTF.

J is TRBJ2-7 and V is TRBV10-2; 7 positions agree with TRBD1. V gave up 7 bases and J gave up 0 bases; unmatched junction bases: 6. Germline V gene lookup returns CDR1 WSHSY and CDR2 SAAADI. The CDR3 is 14 amino acids. CDR3 sequence (DNA): TGCGCCAGCAAAGCGACAGGGATCTCCTACGAGCAGTACTTC. This encodes CASKATGISYEQYF.

The rearrangement uses TRBV7-8 and TRBJ1-5; a possible D gene is TRBD1 (5 bases). This CDR3 comprises 14 residues. Trimming removed 3 bases at V and 8 bases at J, with 14 bases between. The V gene's germline CDR1 is SGHVS and CDR2 FQNEAQ. CDR3 bases: TGTGCCAGCAGCTTCTCCAGGGCCTTGGAGCCCCAGCATTTT. This codes for CASSFSRALEPQHF.

The chain recombines TRBV2 with TRBJ1-1; possible D gene TRBD1, 5 bases. V lost 8 bases and J 7 bases, leaving 14 bases between the germline ends. Looked up from germline, CDR1 is SNHLY and CDR2 is FYNNEI. The CDR3 is made up of 12 amino acids. DNA of the CDR3: TGTGCCAGCGGAAGGGGAACTTATGAAGCTTTCTTT. Translation gives CASGRGTYEAFF.

The genes are TRBV21-1 and TRBJ2-7; the table's D call of TRBD2 was not tested on the DNA. TRBV21-1 is marked as a pseudogene. CDR3 length: 15 residues. The CDR3 here is CASSKDGPGPHEQYF. As DNA, the CDR3 is TGTGCCAGCAGCAAAGACGGGCCAGGGCCCCACGAGCAGTACTTC.

In this sample, this clonotype turned up once. In DNA form, the CDR3 reads TGTGCCAGCAGTTACCCGGGGGGGTCTGGGGAGCAGTACTTC. Amino acids: CASSYPGGSGEQYF. The chain links TRBV6-5 to TRBJ2-5; 8 bases are a match to TRBD2. V was pared by 2 bases and J by 11 bases, with 10 bases of the junction left unmatched. There are 14 residues in the CDR3. Germline values: CDR1 MNHEY, CDR2 SVGAGI.

The chain recombines TRBV20-1 with TRBJ2-5, with TRBD1 as a possible D gene (6 bases). Deletions cut 5 bases from V and 0 bases from J, with 10 bases between. There are 13 residues in the CDR3. Germline V gene lookup returns CDR1 DFQATT and CDR2 SNEGSKA (reference sequence). The CDR3 is CSALQGYQETQYF. As DNA, the CDR3 is TGCAGTGCTCTACAGGGCTACCAAGAGACCCAGTACTTC.

V usage is TRBV20-1 and J usage is TRBJ1-1; D not resolved. The CDR3 sequence is 14 residues long. Germline V gene sequence: CDR1 DFQATT, CDR2 SNEGSKA (reference sequence). Trimming stripped 5 bases from V and 7 bases from J, with 20 bases between. The CDR3 loop reads CSAPHPTRDIEAFF. CDR3 nucleotide sequence: TGCAGTGCTCCGCACCCCACGAGGGATATTGAAGCTTTCTTT.

The chain is built from TRBV20-1 and TRBJ2-3; weak D call: TRBD2 (6 bases). The germline V gene has CDR1 DFQATT and CDR2 SNEGSKA (reference sequence). Trimming took off 6 bases at V and 2 bases at J, with 18 bases between the two ends. CDR3 length equals 15 residues. DNA of the CDR3: TGCAGTGCGCGAGATGCGGGACTCACCACAGATACGCAGTATTTT. Translated, it gives CSARDAGLTTDTQYF.